This T cell receptor beta chain was identified during a study of PD-1 blockade in classical Hodgkin lymphoma (dated by TCRdb to about 2020). General notes on the study: Nivolumab dosing was 3 mg/kg intravenously every 2 weeks, continuing until either disease progression or unacceptable toxicity. To define a peripheral blood immune signature of response to PD-1 blockade in classical Hodgkin lymphoma, the study combined TCR beta sequencing with CyTOF. The paper's findings and limits, for the study overall: The study was limited to a single clinical trial cohort, and causes of repertoire differences, possibly disease activity or prior therapy, remained undefined. Patients starting nivolumab less than 1 year after ASCT had lower diversity and were excluded from later analyses to avoid confounding by immune reconstitution. A significant rise by C4D1 was seen in CD4+ but not CD8+ TCR diversity (p=0.0027 vs p=0.16), with the rise being most apparent in complete responders (p=0.02). Among trial patients, those achieving complete response had baseline diversity similar to that of newly diagnosed patients, while diversity was significantly lower in partial responders and progressors. Newly diagnosed patients were reported to have lower baseline TCR diversity than healthy donors, and relapsed/refractory patients were reported to have lower baseline TCR diversity still.

A remark on this clone: It has no known antigen specificity. Base quality data are lacking; no much larger clone is found one base away.

Reading the label with the study, this specimen's time point is: cycle 4 day 1 (C4D1), after more than five weeks of nivolumab. Every trial patient had relapsed after autologous stem cell transplantation, and cohorts A, B and C differed in prior brentuximab vedotin exposure. Using a Miltenyi CD4+ T cell isolation kit, CD4+ T cells were purified from thawed PBMCs through magnetic negative selection. The trial cohort included fewer than 60 patients with relapsed/refractory classical Hodgkin lymphoma, and each patient had a best overall response of complete response, partial response or progressive disease. Trial patients were treated with single-agent nivolumab in the multi-cohort phase II CheckMate 205 trial. An independent review committee assessed best overall response by applying the 2007 International Working Group response criteria. PBMCs from the trial were collected at three points: immediately before nivolumab initiation (C1D1), and during therapy at cycle 2 day 1 and cycle 4 day 1. Peripheral blood was collected in 8 mL Vacutainer Cell Preparation Tubes, from which PBMCs were isolated by centrifugation and then cryopreserved. Purified CD4+ and CD8+ fractions were prepared only for cases where an additional PBMC sample was available. Magnetically labelled cells were removed on LS columns in a quadroMACS separator, and the flow-through was collected as the purified fraction.

The Qiagen DNeasy kit was used to extract genomic DNA both from unsorted PBMCs and from the negatively selected CD4+ and CD8+ fractions. Amplification of TCR beta CDR3 regions was done by immunoSEQ multiplex PCR with primers that anneal to V and J segments. A synthetic immune receptor repertoire was used to minimize amplification bias, and any residual bias was removed computationally once sequencing was done. Regarding the original processing steps: Repertoire diversity was quantified as the Shannon entropy index using custom Python scripts. Unsorted, CD4+ and CD8+ repertoires were analyzed separately, except for combined analyses in which CD4+ and CD8+ sequences were merged in silico. A clone was considered expanded if an increase in frequency of at least 2-fold after treatment relative to C1D1 was found, and a pseudocount of 0.5 was applied to clones undetected at baseline. Singleton clones were defined as clones with 0 or 1 copy at C1D1, and non-singleton clones were defined as clones with 2 or more copies. Clones expanded in unsorted samples were assigned a CD4+, CD8+ or unknown annotation through matching of protein sequences in sorted samples from the same patient. Diversity changes from C1D1 to C4D1 were tested in paired samples using Wilcoxon tests. This is the immuneACCESS table as TCRdb keeps it, with only in-frame sequences that have V and J called. A part of the clones is gone; compared with another copy, unresolved V genes explain less than half, and the rest is unexplained. The DNA was the basis for D and trimming; V, J and clone size are from that table. The sample has tens of thousands of clones on record, approximately 80% of them singletons. Around 0.6% of the sample belongs to the ten largest clones.

Including cysteine and phenylalanine, the CDR3 has 18 amino acids. The read is trimmed to its CDR3 DNA, 54 bases read in frame from base 1. This specimen was CD4+ T cells from blood, taken before the fourth cycle of nivolumab. This receptor was taken from a human donor with classical Hodgkin lymphoma. Recombination connected TRBV21-1 to TRBJ2-2; the tabulated D call, TRBD1, remains unverified against the DNA. TRBV21-1 is assigned pseudogene status. CDR3 reads: CASSSRVLRPPRTGELFF. The sequenced DNA: TGTGCCAGCAGCAGCAGGGTTTTACGCCCTCCGAGAACCGGGGAGCTGTTTTTT.